The entry below gives a single T cell receptor (beta chain) sequence along with its context. The antigen it binds to is not known. Nothing much larger sits one base from this clone, and base qualities are not available. This record belongs to a study of lymphopenia after photon versus proton radiotherapy (dated by TCRdb to about 2019). Study-wide context: Photon and proton radiation therapy were compared by the study for their immunological effects in patients with gastrointestinal tumors who developed high-grade lymphopenia. The cohort included 20 patients with gastrointestinal tumors who developed lymphopenia after receiving either photon or proton therapy. The study was designed to characterize how the impact on the immune system differs between the two radiation modalities. Here is what the overall study found, with its caveats: After the lymphocyte count nadir, photon-treated repertoires showed oligoclonal expansion, especially of CD8+ Temra cells, which drove the drop in diversity. The survival association was examined only in patients who died, and the authors described better survival with proton therapy as a possibility, not as a demonstrated result. Among patients across the cohort who died, overall survival time showed an inverse correlation with a larger post-nadir drop in TCR diversity. Relative stability during treatment was observed in proton-treated patients, whereas loss of naive T cells and TCR diversity and gain of effector/memory populations were observed in photon-treated patients.

Receptor libraries were prepared by the immunoSEQ multiplex PCR assay. Alongside multiparametric flow cytometry, deep sequencing of rearranged TCR beta loci was used to profile the T cell repertoires. TCRdb holds this immuneACCESS table with in-frame rearrangements only. Some clones are missing; in checked studies, unresolved V genes explain under half, and the rest has no known cause. This sample has some 42,000 clones in its table, and about 85% of those were observed once. The ten most abundant clones make up 20% to 25% of the sample. Via the germline V gene (reference sequence), CDR1 is MNHEY and CDR2 SMNVEV. For this chain, trimming is 5 bases at the V end and 1 base at the J end, and the number of junction bases without a gene match is 4. The CDR3 numbers 15 residues from cysteine through phenylalanine. Only the CDR3 DNA is retained, 45 bases long and in frame from the first base.

The input for sequencing was peripheral blood, taken from a patient treated with proton-based radiotherapy. The sequence derives from a woman in her 70s with pancreatic cancer. The sequence links TRBV27 to TRBJ1-4; 7 middle bases align to TRBD1. The bases are TGTGCCAGCAGTCCCAGGACAGGAACTAATGAAAAACTGTTTTTT. It codes for CASSPRTGTNEKLFF.